Listed below are T cell receptor beta chains from one sample, sequenced in a study of CD8+ T cells in alopecia areata. The table came from immunoSEQ multiplex PCR; TCRdb's copy has only in-frame clones and leaves some out. Here the sample spans under 15,000 clones, 60% being singletons. Sequenced input: skin. These receptors all stem from a human donor with alopecia areata. CDR3s include the opening cysteine and the closing phenylalanine or tryptophan. Each record gives: V gene, clone size, D gene, J gene, CDR3 protein, CDR3 DNA. The D gene is left open where the match is weak. The size field is filled for only some rows; it gives once, few, many or a size class.

TRBV7-9	.	TRBD2	TRBJ2-3	CASSSLAGGLTDTQYF	TGTGCCAGCAGCTCCTTAGCGGGAGGGCTCACAGACACGCAGTATTTT
TRBV6-6	few	TRBD2	TRBJ2-2	CAAKREYSGELFF	TGTGCCGCAAAGCGGGAATACTCCGGGGAGCTGTTTTTT
TRBV29-1	few	TRBD2	TRBJ2-1	CSSRQEASGMDEQFF	TGCAGCTCCCGCCAAGAGGCTAGCGGGATGGATGAGCAGTTCTTC
TRBV29-1	once	.	TRBJ1-1	CSVVPGQEGTETFF	TGCAGCGTTGTTCCCGGGCAGGAAGGGACTGAAACTTTCTTT
TRBV6-5	medium-sized	.	TRBJ2-7	CASTRTGNYEQYF	TGTGCCAGCACCCGAACCGGGAACTACGAGCAGTACTTC
TRBV4-1	few	.	TRBJ2-7	CASTRGPGGSYEQYF	TGCGCCAGCACCCGGGGGCCAGGGGGGTCCTACGAGCAGTACTTC
TRBV18	.	.	TRBJ1-2	CASSPQAGLDGYTF	TGTGCCAGCTCACCTCAAGCAGGGCTCGATGGCTACACCTTC
TRBV6-1	few	.	TRBJ2-7	CASSEDRQARGHEQYF	TGTGCCAGCAGTGAAGATCGACAAGCTCGCGGACACGAGCAGTACTTC
TRBV2	.	TRBD2	TRBJ2-3	CASRAGGYTDTQYF	TGTGCCAGCAGAGCGGGAGGGTACACAGATACGCAGTATTTT
TRBV28	.	TRBD1	TRBJ1-2	CASSIQGASGYGYTF	TGTGCCAGCAGTATACAGGGGGCATCTGGCTATGGCTACACCTTC